This TCR beta chain came from a study of T cells after yellow fever vaccination. Study information: SMART-Seq v4 Ultra Low Input prepared libraries from low-cell fractions.

General observations from the study: FACS-sorted repertoires could contain abundant clonotypes contaminating from the bulk population. Post-booster repertoires contained most primary-vaccination clones again (about 95% CD4, less than 90% CD8).

Many counts were recorded for this clonotype. Its antigen is not identified. Conversion of TCR transcripts into cDNA relied on 5'RACE template switching, which added a universal primer site and UMIs. In TCRdb, the 5' RACE reads were re-called with MiXCR into one record per CDR3 protein. The sample has 450,000 to 550,000 distinct CDR3 sequences, 21% seen once; the top ten hold roughly 16%. Sequenced material: PBMCs, taken roughly 20 days after the first yellow fever vaccination. This clonotype originated in a man younger than 30 who received the YFV17D yellow fever vaccine.

The CDR3 loop is CASSTTGTTDTQYF. DNA of the CDR3: TGTGCCAGCAGTACCACAGGGACCACAGATACGCAGTATTTT. The chain recombines TRBV28 with TRBJ2-3; possibly TRBD1 for D (6 bases). The germline V gene has CDR1 MDHEN and CDR2 SYDVKM. The CDR3 spans 14 residues. The germline V and J ends were trimmed by 5 bases and 2 bases, with 11 bases remaining between them.